The 30 T cell receptor beta chains below were found in one sample sequenced in a study of PD-1 blockade in mismatch repair-deficient tumors (dated by TCRdb to the late 2010s). Libraries came from the immunoSEQ multiplex PCR assay. What TCRdb holds here is the immuneACCESS table cut down to in-frame rearrangements. Part of the clones is not present; checked against another copy, under half of the missing clones reflect an unresolved V gene, and the others are unexplained. This sample lists tens of thousands of clones; approximately 84% were detected once. The ten largest clonotypes hold under 20% of the sample. Sample: peripheral blood, taken 2 weeks after starting pembrolizumab. All receptors come from an adult with mismatch repair-deficient cancer.

This chain links TRBV28 with TRBJ2-7; D is possibly TRBD1 (6 bases). Trimming stripped 6 bases from V and 2 bases from J, with 14 bases between. Germline assignment: CDR1 MDHEN and CDR2 SYDVKM. This CDR3 contains 14 residues. CDR3 amino acids: CASRASGTTYEQYF. The CDR3 bases are TGTGCCAGCAGGGCCTCCGGGACAACCTACGAGCAGTACTTC.

The chain carries TRBV7-9 and TRBJ2-1; 10 nucleotides align to TRBD2. V was clipped by 2 bases and J by 6 bases; unmatched bases: 4. Germline CDR1 and CDR2: SEHNR and FQNEAQ (reference sequence). The CDR3 covers 15 residues. CDR3 DNA sequence: TGTGCCAGCAGCTTACGAGCGGGAGGGACCAATGAGCAGTTCTTC. This translates into CASSLRAGGTNEQFF.

CDR3 nucleotides: TGTGCCAGCAGTCCCGGTTCCGGGGAGCTGTTTTTT. Translation gives CASSPGSGELFF. The chain employs TRBV27 and TRBJ2-2; D ambiguous. Germline loops: CDR1 MNHEY, CDR2 SMNVEV (reference sequence). The V and J ends lost 5 bases and 6 bases respectively, with 7 bases between them. CDR3 length: 12 amino acids.

This clone appeared once. The chain uses TRBV28 and TRBJ1-4; tentatively, D is TRBD1 (5 bases). The CDR3 spans 15 residues. The V end was cut by 5 bases, the J end by 0 bases, with 10 bases between. CDR1 and CDR2 (germline): MDHEN, SYDVKM. CDR3 sequence reads: CASSTGGSTNEKLFF. The CDR3 DNA reads as TGTGCCAGCAGTACAGGAGGGTCAACTAATGAAAAACTGTTTTTT.

V gene TRBV19 combines with J gene TRBJ1-4; D remains ambiguous. Germline V CDR1 and CDR2: LNHDA, SQIVND (reference sequence). Trimming removed 4 bases at V and 4 bases at J, with 7 bases between. CDR3 length equals 13 residues. CDR3 DNA: TGTGCCAGTAGTAGTGTGAATAATGAAAAACTGTTTTTT. Amino acid sequence: CASSSVNNEKLFF.

The V gene is TRBV21-1, the J gene TRBJ2-5; the table's D gene call, TRBD2, was not cross checked with the DNA. TRBV21-1 is a documented pseudogene. The CDR3 has 18 amino acids. CDR3 in DNA: TGTGCCAGCAGCAGAAAGTGGGCCGGGACTACGTACCAAGAGACCCAGTACTTC. Its translation: CASSRKWAGTTYQETQYF.

V usage is TRBV27 and J usage is TRBJ1-5, with D uncertain. V gave up 4 bases and J gave up 7 bases, with 14 bases separating them. This CDR3 has 14 residues. Germline CDR1 and CDR2: MNHEY and SMNVEV (reference sequence). The DNA of the CDR3 is TGTGCCAGCAGTTCGGCGGGTTCGGGGCAGCCCCAGCATTTT. Protein sequence: CASSSAGSGQPQHF.

V gene TRBV7-9 combines with J gene TRBJ2-3, with D perhaps matching TRBD1 (6 bases). The CDR3 totals 14 residues. V shed 4 bases and J shed 1 base, with 9 bases lying between them. CDR1 is SEHNR, CDR2 FQNEAQ, per germline (reference sequence). The CDR3 DNA is TGTGCCAGCAGCTACGGACAGCGCACAGATACGCAGTATTTT. Its protein is CASSYGQRTDTQYF. The full variable domain, rest sourced from reference TRBV7-9 and TRBJ2-3, is DTGVSQNPRHKITKRGQNVTFRCDPISEHNRLYWYRQTLGQGPEFLTYFQNEAQLEKSRLLSDRFSAERPKGSFSTLEIQRTEQGDSAMYLCASSYGQRTDTQYFGPGTRLTVL.

The chain is built from TRBV7-9 and TRBJ1-4; TRBD1 is a possible D gene (6 bases). The CDR3 sequence is 15 residues long. Trimming stripped 1 base from V and 7 bases from J, with 13 bases between. Looked up from germline, CDR1 is SEHNR and CDR2 is FQNEAQ (reference sequence). In DNA, the CDR3 is TGTGCCAGCAGCTTAGGTGGGGGGCATGGTGAAAAACTGTTTTTT. It yields the protein CASSLGGGHGEKLFF.

V usage is TRBV6-1 and J usage is TRBJ2-7; D is ambiguous. The CDR3 runs 11 residues. The germline V and J ends were trimmed by 3 bases and 6 bases, with 6 bases remaining between them. Per the germline V gene, CDR1 is MNHNS and CDR2 is SASEGT. CDR3 protein: CASSDYSEQYF. DNA of the CDR3: TGTGCCAGCAGTGATTACTCCGAGCAGTACTTC.

The rearrangement uses TRBV5-8 and TRBJ2-2; tentative D call: TRBD2 (6 bases). The CDR3 is 13 amino acids. CDR1 and CDR2 from the germline V gene are SGHTS and YDEGEE. V was cut by 3 bases and J by 8 bases, with 11 bases left in between. CDR3 nucleotides: TGTGCCAGCAGCTATAGGAGGGCGGGGGAGCTGTTTTTT. Residues: CASSYRRAGELFF.

About this clone: The limits of the CDR3 on the DNA are not certain, so only TCRdb's listed CDR3 is given. The gene calls are TRBV21-1 and TRBJ2-3. TRBV21-1 is tagged as a pseudogene. The CDR3 spans 18 amino acids, including both terminal residues. CDR3 loop: CASSKFEPPRWAPGTQYF.

A few counts support this clone. The chain employs TRBV27 and TRBJ1-2; 8 positions agree with TRBD1. V shed 6 bases and J 9 bases; nucleotides not matched to a gene: 9. There are 13 residues in the CDR3. From germline, CDR1 is MNHEY and CDR2 SMNVEV (reference sequence). Here the CDR3 DNA reads TGTGCCAGCAGCCCGGACAGGGTTCGGAGCTACACCTTC. It encodes CASSPDRVRSYTF.

The V and J genes are TRBV5-6 and TRBJ2-7; TRBD2 agrees at 8 bases. The V and J ends lost 4 bases and 0 bases, in that order; junction bases with no gene match: 6. CDR3 length: 15 amino acids. Germline-derived CDR1 and CDR2 are SGHDT and YYEEEE. The CDR3: CASSPGGDGSYEQYF. DNA for the CDR3: TGTGCCAGCAGCCCGGGGGGGGATGGCTCCTACGAGCAGTACTTC.

This chain uses TRBV6-1 with TRBJ2-7, with D maybe TRBD2 (6 bases). With 5 bases removed from V and 8 bases from J, the gap between germline ends came to 13 bases. CDR3 length: 12 amino acids. Germline values: CDR1 MNHNS, CDR2 SASEGT. The CDR3 coding sequence is TGTGCCAGCAGTAGGGGAGCGGGTAAGCAGTACTTC. Encoded protein: CASSRGAGKQYF.

The chain joins TRBV11-3 to TRBJ2-7; perhaps TRBD2 as D (6 bases). The CDR3 length is 15 residues. Trimming shortened V by 1 base and J by 2 bases, and 12 bases separated the two germline ends. Germline V lookup: CDR1 SGHNT, CDR2 YENEEA. CDR3 amino acids: CASSLGGTSPYEQYF. CDR3 DNA sequence: TGTGCCAGCAGCTTAGGCGGGACCTCGCCCTACGAGCAGTACTTC.

The chain couples TRBV7-9 to TRBJ1-4, with D perhaps matching TRBD1 (6 bases). CDR3 length equals 14 residues. Germline V gene lookup returns CDR1 SEHNR and CDR2 FQNEAQ (reference sequence). V lost 1 base and J 5 bases, leaving 8 bases between the germline ends. CDR3 in amino acids: CASSLEQGNEKLFF. The CDR3 DNA sequence: TGTGCCAGCAGCTTAGAACAGGGAAATGAAAAACTGTTTTTT.

CDR3: CASSPEVGINQPQHF. The CDR3 DNA reads TGTGCCAGCTCACCCGAGGTGGGGATTAATCAGCCCCAGCATTTT. This rearrangement joins TRBV18 to TRBJ1-5; D is unresolved. The V end lost 3 bases, the J end lost 4 bases, and 13 bases lay between the germline ends. The CDR3 consists of 15 residues. Germline CDR1 reads KGHSH; CDR2 reads LQKENI.

The chain carries TRBV28 and TRBJ1-4, with D perhaps matching TRBD1 (6 bases). Trimming stripped 5 bases from V and 4 bases from J, with 11 bases between. This CDR3 has 14 residues. CDR1 MDHEN and CDR2 SYDVKM come from the germline V gene. The CDR3 DNA reads TGTGCCAGCAGTCTACAGGGTTTTAATGAAAAACTGTTTTTT. The encoded protein is CASSLQGFNEKLFF.

V gene TRBV27 combines with J gene TRBJ2-1; TRBD2 agrees at 9 bases. Looked up from germline, CDR1 is MNHEY and CDR2 is SMNVEV (reference sequence). The CDR3 has 15 residues. J was trimmed by 8 bases and V by 1 base; bases with no gene match: 6. This CDR3 reads CASSLYAGGLDEQFF. CDR3 in DNA: TGTGCCAGCAGTTTATATGCGGGAGGGCTGGATGAGCAGTTCTTC.

This clone showed up just once. Relative to the germline gene, one junction end is altered; a read error may explain this. The chain carries TRBV5-4 and TRBJ2-1, with TRBD2 identical over 9 bases. Germline CDR1 reads SGHNT; CDR2 reads YYREEE (reference sequence). This CDR3 comprises 16 residues. As DNA, the CDR3 is TGTGTCAGCAGCTCCGATATGACTAGCGGAGACAATGAGCAGTTCTTC. Translation: CVSSSDMTSGDNEQFF. The variable domain in full, with the rest retrieved from reference TRBV5-4 and TRBJ2-1, is ETGVTQSPTHLIKTRGQQVTLRCSSQSGHNTVSWYQQALGQGPQFIFQYYREEENGRGNFPPRFSGLQFPNYSSELNVNALELDDSALYLCVSSSDMTSGDNEQFFGPGTRLTVL.

The J gene is TRBJ1-5, the V gene TRBV7-2, with D uncertain. The germline V gene has CDR1 SGHTA and CDR2 FQGNSA. The CDR3 covers 15 residues. V was shortened by 3 bases and J by 3 bases, with 12 bases between the two germline ends. CDR3 in amino acids: CASSFRDGPNQPQHF. CDR3 nucleotides: TGTGCCAGCAGCTTTAGAGACGGCCCCAATCAGCCCCAGCATTTT.

This rearrangement joins TRBV6-5 to TRBJ1-2; a possible D gene is TRBD1 (5 bases). This CDR3 is 16 amino acids long. Germline assignment: CDR1 MNHEY and CDR2 SVGAGI. Deletions cut 2 bases from V and 1 base from J, with 14 bases between. CDR3 nucleotides: TGTGCCAGCAGTTACAAGGGGAGGTCCTTTAACTATGGCTACACCTTC. Translating it yields CASSYKGRSFNYGYTF.

V is TRBV6-1 and J is TRBJ2-7; D not resolved. Germline-derived CDR1 and CDR2 are MNHNS and SASEGT. V shed 6 bases and J shed 2 bases, with 5 bases lying between them. This CDR3 is 11 amino acids long. CDR3 nucleotide sequence: TGTGCCAGCAGGGAACCCTACGAGCAGTACTTC. Its translation: CASREPYEQYF.

The chain has TRBV7-9 and TRBJ1-4; no clear D. Trimming shortened V by 1 base and J by 4 bases, and 7 bases separated the two germline ends. Germline V CDR1 and CDR2: SEHNR, FQNEAQ (reference sequence). The CDR3 is 14 amino acids. DNA of the CDR3: TGTGCCAGCAGCTTAGGGGGTTTTAATGAAAAACTGTTTTTT. Amino acids: CASSLGGFNEKLFF.

V and J are TRBV6-1 and TRBJ1-1; no firm D call. Germline CDR1 MNHNS, CDR2 SASEGT. The V gene lost 0 bases and the J gene lost 5 bases, with 7 bases spanning the gap. The CDR3 runs 13 residues. CDR3 sequence: CASSEALYTEAFF. The CDR3 DNA is TGTGCCAGCAGTGAAGCGCTTTATACTGAAGCTTTCTTT.

The V gene is TRBV6-5, the J gene TRBJ2-3; 9 nucleotides match TRBD2. V was pared by 2 bases and J by 4 bases, with 7 bases of the junction left unmatched. Germline V CDR1 and CDR2: MNHEY, SVGAGI. CDR3 size: 16 residues. The CDR3 here is CASSYAPGLAADTQYF. The CDR3 coding sequence is TGTGCCAGCAGTTACGCACCGGGACTAGCAGCAGATACGCAGTATTTT.

The chain carries TRBV7-2 and TRBJ2-3; TRBD1 is a possible D gene (5 bases). In germline, CDR1 is SGHTA, CDR2 FQGNSA. The ends were cut back, 1 base at V and 6 bases at J, with 17 bases in the middle. CDR3 length: 16 residues. CDR3 nucleotide sequence: TGTGCCAGCAGCTTAGAGGGGCGCCGGGTCCTGGATACGCAGTATTTT. Translation gives CASSLEGRRVLDTQYF.

In this sample, this clone turned up once. CDR3 bases: TGCGCCAGCAGCTTCACAGGCCGGAACACTGAAGCTTTCTTT. It codes for CASSFTGRNTEAFF. The J gene is TRBJ1-1, the V gene TRBV5-1; D might be TRBD1 (5 bases). This CDR3 has 14 residues. Per germline, CDR1 SGHRS and CDR2 YFSETQ. Trimming left V 2 bases short and J 1 base short, with 9 bases between.

The V and J genes are TRBV28 and TRBJ2-7, with no clear D. The germline V and J ends were trimmed by 5 bases and 3 bases, with 5 bases remaining between them. This CDR3 has 11 amino acids. Germline values: CDR1 MDHEN, CDR2 SYDVKM. CDR3 amino acids: CASSEVYEQYF. The CDR3 bases are TGTGCCAGCAGTGAGGTCTACGAGCAGTACTTC.